A single sample is the source of the 31 T cell receptor beta chains below, sequenced in a study of T cell responses to AZD1222 COVID-19 vaccine. Assay used: immunoSEQ multiplex PCR; TCRdb lists only in-frame clones, some missing. This table has under 150,000 clones, roughly nine tenths appearing once. Sequencing was performed on peripheral blood, taken on day 0 of AZD1222 vaccination. These receptors originate from an adult in good health.

This chain connects TRBV27 to TRBJ1-5; D uncertain. Germline V lookup: CDR1 MNHEY, CDR2 SMNVEV (reference sequence). Trimming removed 2 bases from V and 7 bases from J, with 18 bases in between. This CDR3 has 16 amino acids. Here the CDR3 DNA reads TGTGCCAGCAGTTTAGGGTTTGGTAGTGGATCGCAGCCCCAGCATTTT. This encodes CASSLGFGSGSQPQHF.

The chain has TRBV29-1 and TRBJ1-3, with D unclear. Germline V lookup: CDR1 SQVTM, CDR2 ANQGSEA. The V and J ends lost 3 bases and 2 bases respectively, with 5 bases between them. The CDR3 runs to 12 residues. CDR3 amino acids: CSVDSPGNTIYF. The CDR3 bases are TGCAGCGTTGACAGCCCTGGAAACACCATATATTTT.

V gene TRBV5-4 combines with J gene TRBJ2-2; D unresolved. Looked up from germline, CDR1 is SGHNT and CDR2 is YYREEE (reference sequence). This CDR3 region has 14 residues. V gave up 4 bases and J gave up 1 base, with 8 bases separating them. In DNA, the CDR3 is TGTGCCAGCAGCCCGACACAGAACACCGGGGAGCTGTTTTTT. Residues: CASSPTQNTGELFF.

The gene calls are TRBV11-3 and TRBJ2-1, with a possible D match to TRBD2 (5 bases). With 2 bases removed from V and 0 bases from J, the gap between germline ends came to 11 bases. This CDR3 spans 16 amino acids. Looked up from germline, CDR1 is SGHNT and CDR2 is YENEEA. CDR3 nucleotides: TGTGCCAGCAGCTTACAAACTAGACTCTCCTACAATGAGCAGTTCTTC. Its translation: CASSLQTRLSYNEQFF.

J is TRBJ1-1 and V is TRBV29-1, with D perhaps matching TRBD1 (5 bases). Germline CDR1 reads SQVTM; CDR2 reads ANQGSEA. V was shortened by 4 bases and J by 4 bases, with 10 bases between the two germline ends. The CDR3 runs 12 residues. CDR3 nucleotide sequence: TGCAGCGTTGGCAGGGCGGGCACTGAAGCTTTCTTT. This translates into CSVGRAGTEAFF.

This clone was observed once. The rearrangement links TRBV7-8 to TRBJ2-7, with 7 positions matching TRBD1. J gave up 1 base and V 5 bases, and 5 bases lay outside the gene matches. Per germline, CDR1 SGHVS and CDR2 FQNEAQ. This CDR3 is 14 amino acids long. CDR3 amino acids: CASSPTQGSYEQYF. In DNA form, the CDR3 reads TGTGCCAGCAGCCCCACACAGGGGTCCTACGAGCAGTACTTC.

In this sample, this clone turned up a few times. This chain uses TRBV4-2 with TRBJ1-2; 8 positions agree with TRBD1. V lost 1 base and J lost 1; bases outside the gene matches: 5. This CDR3 has 16 amino acids. Germline V gives CDR1 LGHNA, CDR2 YNFKEQ. The CDR3 reads CASSQGQGANNYGYTF. CDR3 DNA sequence: TGTGCCAGCAGCCAAGGTCAGGGGGCTAATAACTATGGCTACACCTTC.

The chain joins TRBV3-1 (or the pseudogene TRBV3-2) to TRBJ1-6; tentative D call: TRBD1 (5 bases). The CDR3 is 15 residues long. The V end was cut by 7 bases, the J end by 7 bases, with 17 bases between. Per the germline V gene, CDR1 is LGHDT and CDR2 is YNNKEL (reference sequence). The CDR3 sequence: CASTFSGGVNSPLHF. DNA for the CDR3: TGTGCCAGCACCTTCTCGGGGGGGGTGAATTCACCCCTCCACTTT.

This clone was observed a few times. The J gene is TRBJ1-6, the V gene TRBV7-2; D not certain. Trimming pared 1 base from V and 9 bases from J, leaving 10 bases between. Germline-derived CDR1 and CDR2 are SGHTA and FQGNSA. There are 14 residues in the CDR3. The CDR3 DNA follows: TGTGCCAGCAGCTTAGGGGAGAGAAGTTCACCCCTCCACTTT. Translated: CASSLGERSSPLHF.

A remark on this clone: At one end, the junction sequence differs from germline, possibly due to a read error. This chain uses TRBV5-1 with TRBJ2-3, with D possibly matching TRBD1 (6 bases). CDR3 length equals 14 residues. CDR1 SGHRS and CDR2 YFSETQ come from the germline V gene. CDR3 protein: CASSLNQGRDAQYF. For the CDR3, the DNA is TGCGCCAGCAGCTTGAATCAGGGGAGAGATGCGCAGTATTTT.

CDR3 DNA sequence: TGTGCCAGCAGTTACTTGGGACAGAGGAACACTGAAGCTTTCTTT. This translates into CASSYLGQRNTEAFF. The V and J genes are TRBV6-6 and TRBJ1-1, with TRBD1 identical over 7 bases. CDR3 length: 15 residues. V shed 1 base and J 1 base; nucleotides not matched to a gene: 3. In germline, CDR1 is MNHNY, CDR2 SVGAGI (reference sequence).

The chain links TRBV12-3 or TRBV12-4 to TRBJ1-1; D gene ambiguous. The CDR3 is 12 amino acids. The V end was cut by 6 bases, the J end by 7 bases, with 12 bases between. CDR3 sequence: CASSRPRLEAFF. CDR3 in DNA: TGTGCCAGCAGCCGTCCGAGACTTGAAGCTTTCTTT.

This chain uses TRBV4-3 with TRBJ2-1; 10 bases map to TRBD2. Per the germline V gene, CDR1 is LGHNA and CDR2 is YSLEER. Trimming cost V 4 bases and J 7 bases; bases outside gene matches: 10. The CDR3 is made up of 16 amino acids. CDR3 region: CASSLTAGAGGNEQFF. CDR3 coding DNA: TGCGCCAGCAGCCTAACCGCGGGAGCGGGAGGGAATGAGCAGTTCTTC.

The chain joins TRBV10-3 to TRBJ2-5; 7 nucleotides line up with TRBD2. Per germline, CDR1 ENHRY and CDR2 SYGVKD. The V segment lost 3 bases and the J segment 1 base; nucleotides outside the gene matches: 5. CDR3 length equals 15 residues. The CDR3 region is CAISDSRTSQETQYF. CDR3 nucleotides: TGTGCCATCAGTGATTCCCGGACTAGCCAAGAGACCCAGTACTTC.

The chain is built from TRBV5-1 and TRBJ1-2; D might be TRBD1 (6 bases). V lost 0 bases to trimming and J lost 4 bases, with 10 bases between them. The CDR3 is 14 amino acids. CDR1 is SGHRS and CDR2 is YFSETQ in the germline V gene. The DNA of the CDR3 is TGCGCCAGCAGCTTGGATACAGGGATCTATGGCTACACCTTC. Protein sequence: CASSLDTGIYGYTF.

V gene TRBV6-1 combines with J gene TRBJ1-1; the D gene is possibly TRBD1 (6 bases). CDR1 and CDR2 (germline): MNHNS, SASEGT. The CDR3 contains 15 residues. Trimming shortened V by 0 bases and J by 3 bases, and 11 bases separated the two germline ends. The CDR3 nucleotides are TGTGCCAGCAGTGAAGCGCTACAGGGTTACACTGAAGCTTTCTTT. Residues: CASSEALQGYTEAFF.

The rearrangement uses TRBV11-3 and TRBJ2-1, with D tentatively TRBD1 (5 bases). The CDR3 totals 15 residues. Trimming stripped 1 base from V and 6 bases from J, with 13 bases between. Germline V gene sequence: CDR1 SGHNT, CDR2 YENEEA. The CDR3: CASSLGAGISNEQFF. The CDR3 nucleotides are TGTGCCAGCAGCTTAGGGGCAGGGATAAGCAATGAGCAGTTCTTC.

The V gene is TRBV15, the J gene TRBJ1-4; weak D call: TRBD1 (5 bases). This CDR3 has 12 amino acids. Per the germline V gene, CDR1 is LNHNV and CDR2 is YYDKDF (reference sequence). The ends were cut back, 3 bases at V and 7 bases at J, with 6 bases in the middle. The CDR3: CATSRGTEKLFF. Here the CDR3 DNA reads TGTGCCACCAGCAGGGGGACTGAAAAACTGTTTTTT.

The chain carries TRBV19 and TRBJ1-3; 7 nucleotides align to TRBD1. The germline V gene encodes CDR1 LNHDA and CDR2 SQIVND (reference sequence). The ends lost 4 bases at V and 5 bases at J; junction bases unmatched: 5. This CDR3 has 14 residues. CDR3 bases: TGTGCCAGTAGTACGGGACAGCAACGAAACACCATATATTTT. Translating it yields CASSTGQQRNTIYF.

To note about this clone: In the same sample, other DNA sequences code for this CDR3. The chain carries TRBV6-5 and TRBJ1-4; perhaps TRBD1 as D (5 bases). There are 13 residues in the CDR3. The germline V gene encodes CDR1 MNHEY and CDR2 SVGAGI. The V and J ends lost 4 bases and 4 bases respectively, with 7 bases between them. Here the CDR3 reads CASSSGRNEKLFF. DNA for the CDR3: TGTGCCAGCAGTTCGGGACGTAATGAAAAACTGTTTTTT.

This chain joins TRBV30 and TRBJ2-7; the D is unclear. Germline CDR1 reads GTSNPN; CDR2 reads SVGIG (reference sequence). V was trimmed by 2 bases and J by 5 bases, leaving 13 bases between them. The CDR3 loop spans 13 amino acids. Written as DNA, the CDR3 is TGTGCCTGGAGTTCCAACTGGAGAGACGAGCAGTACTTC. The encoded protein is CAWSSNWRDEQYF.

The chain combines TRBV10-3 with TRBJ2-1, with 7 bases aligning to TRBD2. The CDR3 extends over 14 amino acids. V lost 10 bases and J lost 1; bases outside the gene matches: 7. Per germline, CDR1 ENHRY and CDR2 SYGVKD. CDR3 in DNA: TGTGCCAGCCTCTCGGGGGGATCCTACAATGAGCAGTTCTTC. This codes for CASLSGGSYNEQFF.

The rearrangement links TRBV29-1 to TRBJ2-3; 7 nucleotides line up with TRBD2. V shed 1 base, J shed 6 bases, and the junction held 7 bases outside the gene matches. Germline CDR1 reads SQVTM; CDR2 reads ANQGSEA. The CDR3 length is 14 residues. CDR3 DNA sequence: TGCAGCGTTGAAGTTAGTAGCGGGTATGATACGCAGTATTTT. It specifies CSVEVSSGYDTQYF.

The V call is TRBV5-5, the J call TRBJ1-2, with a tentative D call TRBD1 (6 bases). Germline CDR1 and CDR2: SGHKS and YYEKEE (reference sequence). V shed 7 bases and J shed 2 bases, with 15 bases lying between them. CDR3 length: 14 residues. The CDR3 loop is CASGQGNQNYGYTF. The CDR3 region has the DNA TGTGCCAGCGGTCAGGGGAACCAGAACTATGGCTACACCTTC.

J is TRBJ2-6 and V is TRBV19; D remains unclear. CDR1 and CDR2 (germline): LNHDA, SQIVND (reference sequence). V was shortened by 5 bases and J by 0 bases, with 11 bases between the two germline ends. This CDR3 has 16 amino acids. CDR3 residues: CASSLRALSGANVLTF. The CDR3 nucleotides are TGTGCCAGTAGTCTCCGGGCCCTCTCTGGGGCCAACGTCCTGACTTTC. Supplemented by reference TRBV19 and TRBJ2-6, the full variable domain reads DGGITQSPKYLFRKEGQNVTLSCEQNLNHDAMYWYRQDPGQGLRLIYYSQIVNDFQKGDIAEGYSVSREKKESFPLTVTSAQKNPTAFYLCASSLRALSGANVLTFGAGSRLTVL.

The chain combines TRBV18 with TRBJ2-1; TRBD1 aligns across 9 bases. CDR3 size: 15 residues. Trimming cost V 3 bases and J 6 bases; bases outside gene matches: 6. CDR1 and CDR2 from the germline V gene are KGHSH and LQKENI. CDR3 DNA sequence: TGTGCCAGCTCACCCCGGGACAGGGATGGCAATGAGCAGTTCTTC. Translating gives CASSPRDRDGNEQFF.

This chain connects TRBV14 to TRBJ1-2; 10 bases match TRBD1. The length of the CDR3 is 16 residues. Trimming removed 4 bases from V and 4 bases from J; junction bases left unmatched: 9. The germline gives CDR1 SGHDN, CDR2 FVKESK. In nucleotides, the CDR3 is TGTGCCAGCAGCCTTCAGACAGGGGGCGCCGGCTATGGCTACACCTTC. Its translation: CASSLQTGGAGYGYTF.

The V and J genes are TRBV18 and TRBJ1-5; a weak D match, TRBD1 (5 bases). CDR1 and CDR2 (germline): KGHSH, LQKENI. This CDR3 has 15 amino acids. Trimming pared 6 bases from V and 11 bases from J, leaving 23 bases between. The CDR3 DNA follows: TGTGCCAGCTCGCCTGGTTCCGGGGCCGAATTAGCCCAGCATTTT. This sequence encodes CASSPGSGAELAQHF.

This clone was counted only a few times. The rearrangement joins TRBV19 to TRBJ2-7; the D gene is possibly TRBD1 (5 bases). The CDR3 contains 13 residues. The ends were cut back, 3 bases at V and 6 bases at J, with 12 bases in the middle. Germline V gene lookup returns CDR1 LNHDA and CDR2 SQIVND (reference sequence). CDR3: CASSMPQGGEQYF. The DNA of the CDR3 is TGTGCCAGTAGTATGCCCCAGGGTGGCGAGCAGTACTTC. The variable domain in full, with the rest retrieved from reference TRBV19 and TRBJ2-7, is DGGITQSPKYLFRKEGQNVTLSCEQNLNHDAMYWYRQDPGQGLRLIYYSQIVNDFQKGDIAEGYSVSREKKESFPLTVTSAQKNPTAFYLCASSMPQGGEQYFGPGTRLTVT.

This chain connects TRBV6-2 or TRBV6-3 to TRBJ2-7, with D tentatively TRBD1 (6 bases). Germline V CDR1 and CDR2: MNHEY, SVGEGT. Trimming left V 2 bases short and J 0 bases short, with 14 bases between. The CDR3 is 16 residues long. This chain's CDR3 is CASSYPARDTSYEQYF. For the CDR3, the DNA is TGTGCCAGCAGTTACCCGGCCCGGGACACCTCCTACGAGCAGTACTTC.

The rearrangement uses TRBV7-3 and TRBJ2-3; D not certain. The CDR3 is made up of 13 amino acids. Trimming removed 4 bases from V and 0 bases from J, with 5 bases in between. Germline CDR1 and CDR2: SGHTA and FQGTGA. The CDR3 here is CASSYSSTDTQYF. CDR3 in DNA: TGTGCCAGCAGCTACTCGAGCACAGATACGCAGTATTTT.